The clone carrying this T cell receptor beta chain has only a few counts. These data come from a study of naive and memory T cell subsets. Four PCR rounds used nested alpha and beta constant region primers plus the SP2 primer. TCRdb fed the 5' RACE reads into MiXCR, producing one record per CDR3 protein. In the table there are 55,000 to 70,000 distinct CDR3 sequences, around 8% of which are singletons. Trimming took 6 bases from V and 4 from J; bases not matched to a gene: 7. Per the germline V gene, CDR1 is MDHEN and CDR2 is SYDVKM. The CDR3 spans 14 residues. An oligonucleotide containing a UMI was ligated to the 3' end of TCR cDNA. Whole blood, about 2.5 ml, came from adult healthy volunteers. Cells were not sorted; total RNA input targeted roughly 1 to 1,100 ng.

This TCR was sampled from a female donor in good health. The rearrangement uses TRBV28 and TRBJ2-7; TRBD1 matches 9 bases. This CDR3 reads CASRTGTGLYEQYF. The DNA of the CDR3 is TGTGCCAGCAGAACAGGGACAGGGCTTTACGAGCAGTACTTC.